Following are 12 T cell receptor beta chains from one sample sequenced in a study of blood T cell repertoires in COVID-19. The table came from immunoSEQ multiplex PCR; TCRdb's copy has only in-frame clones and leaves some out. Counted here are fewer than 40,000 clones, 75% to 90% occurring once; the ten biggest clones make up under 8%. Sequenced: peripheral blood. Receptors originate from a human donor in a cohort sampled during active COVID-19.

The chain links TRBV28 to TRBJ1-1, with D uncertain. Between the trimmed V and J ends, which lost 2 bases and 8 bases, there was a span of 12 bases. Germline V gene sequence: CDR1 MDHEN, CDR2 SYDVKM. This CDR3 region has 13 residues. This CDR3 reads CASSLDRRWEAFF. As DNA, the CDR3 is TGTGCCAGCAGTTTAGATAGGAGGTGGGAAGCTTTCTTT.

This chain links TRBV5-1 with TRBJ2-2, with unresolved D. The CDR3 loop spans 16 amino acids. V shed 0 bases and J shed 5 bases, with 14 bases lying between them. Germline V gene sequence: CDR1 SGHRS, CDR2 YFSETQ. Here the CDR3 reads CASSLASKTGTGELFF. Here the CDR3 DNA reads TGCGCCAGCAGCTTGGCGTCGAAGACTGGAACCGGGGAGCTGTTTTTT.

This chain uses TRBV11-2 with TRBJ2-7, with 8 bases fitting TRBD1. Per germline, CDR1 SGHAT and CDR2 FQNNGV. The V gene end was trimmed by 1 base and the J gene end by 3 bases; junction bases not matched to a gene: 5. The length of the CDR3 is 15 residues. CDR3 protein: CASSLAPTGDYEQYF. The CDR3 DNA sequence: TGTGCCAGCAGCTTAGCCCCGACAGGGGACTACGAGCAGTACTTC.

The rearrangement joins TRBV6-5 to TRBJ2-4; tentative D call: TRBD1 (6 bases). The V gene lost 5 bases and the J gene lost 6 bases, with 11 bases spanning the gap. Germline V gene lookup returns CDR1 MNHEY and CDR2 SVGAGI. This CDR3 contains 13 residues. CDR3: CASSRTVGNIQYF. CDR3 bases: TGTGCCAGCAGTAGGACAGTCGGAAACATTCAGTACTTC.

This clone came up a few times. V usage is TRBV5-1 and J usage is TRBJ1-6; D call uncertain. The V end lost 2 bases, the J end lost 7 bases, and 10 bases lay between the germline ends. This CDR3 has 14 residues. Per germline, CDR1 SGHRS and CDR2 YFSETQ. The CDR3 nucleotides read TGCGCCAGCAGCTTAACGGAGAAGAATTCACCCCTCCACTTT. Protein sequence: CASSLTEKNSPLHF.

The chain joins TRBV6-6 to TRBJ1-1; 10 bases line up with TRBD1. Trimming cost V 6 bases and J 5 bases; bases outside gene matches: 6. This CDR3 has 14 amino acids. The germline V gene encodes CDR1 MNHNY and CDR2 SVGAGI (reference sequence). The CDR3 bases are TGTGCCAGCAGCGACAGGGGGCCGGGGACTGAAGCTTTCTTT. Its protein is CASSDRGPGTEAFF.

The chain carries TRBV6-5 and TRBJ2-1, with D possibly TRBD1 on 6 matching bases. The V end was cut by 2 bases, the J end by 7 bases, with 12 bases between. The CDR3 runs to 14 residues. CDR1 is MNHEY and CDR2 is SVGAGI in the germline V gene. DNA for the CDR3: TGTGCCAGCAGTTACGAAGACAGGAGGAATGAGCAGTTCTTC. Translating gives CASSYEDRRNEQFF.

The chain couples TRBV11-2 to TRBJ1-3, with unresolved D. V gave up 2 bases and J gave up 1 base, with 6 bases separating them. Per the germline V gene, CDR1 is SGHAT and CDR2 is FQNNGV. The CDR3 extends over 14 amino acids. CDR3 sequence (DNA): TGTGCCAGCAGCTTATCCTCGTCTGGAAACACCATATATTTT. It encodes CASSLSSSGNTIYF.

CDR3 sequence: CASSFFWGDYEQYF. CDR3 nucleotide sequence: TGTGCCAGCAGCTTTTTCTGGGGGGACTACGAGCAGTACTTC. The V and J genes are TRBV5-5 and TRBJ2-7, with a tentative D call TRBD2 (6 bases). V dropped 2 bases and J dropped 3 bases, with 12 bases sitting between them. The CDR3 loop spans 14 amino acids. The germline gives CDR1 SGHKS, CDR2 YYEKEE (reference sequence). Full variable domain (rest looked up from reference TRBV5-5 and TRBJ2-7): DAGVTQSPTHLIKTRGQQVTLRCSPISGHKSVSWYQQVLGQGPQFIFQYYEKEERGRGNFPDRFSARQFPNYSSELNVNALLLGDSALYLCASSFFWGDYEQYFGPGTRLTVT.

The J gene is TRBJ2-7, the V gene TRBV7-2, with TRBD2 matching 9 bases. The V and J ends lost 5 bases and 1 base, in that order; junction bases with no gene match: 3. This CDR3 has 14 residues. Germline CDR1 reads SGHTA; CDR2 reads FQGNSA. The CDR3 nucleotides are TGTGCCAGCAGCGCCAGCGGGGGGTCCTACGAGCAGTACTTC. Its translation: CASSASGGSYEQYF.

The V gene is TRBV9, the J gene TRBJ1-3; 7 bases match TRBD1. The trim removed 4 bases at V and 0 bases at J, leaving 7 bases unmatched. The CDR3 is made up of 16 amino acids. Germline V CDR1 and CDR2: SGDLS, YYNGEE. This CDR3 is CASSLRQGVSGNTIYF. The CDR3 bases are TGTGCCAGCAGCCTCAGACAGGGAGTCTCTGGAAACACCATATATTTT.

The chain joins TRBV11-2 to TRBJ1-3, with D possibly TRBD1 on 6 matching bases. V gave up 0 bases and J gave up 2 bases, with 8 bases separating them. CDR3 size: 15 residues. The germline V gene encodes CDR1 SGHAT and CDR2 FQNNGV. The CDR3 protein is CASSLEPGAGNTIYF. The CDR3 coding sequence is TGTGCCAGCAGCTTAGAACCAGGGGCTGGAAACACCATATATTTT.